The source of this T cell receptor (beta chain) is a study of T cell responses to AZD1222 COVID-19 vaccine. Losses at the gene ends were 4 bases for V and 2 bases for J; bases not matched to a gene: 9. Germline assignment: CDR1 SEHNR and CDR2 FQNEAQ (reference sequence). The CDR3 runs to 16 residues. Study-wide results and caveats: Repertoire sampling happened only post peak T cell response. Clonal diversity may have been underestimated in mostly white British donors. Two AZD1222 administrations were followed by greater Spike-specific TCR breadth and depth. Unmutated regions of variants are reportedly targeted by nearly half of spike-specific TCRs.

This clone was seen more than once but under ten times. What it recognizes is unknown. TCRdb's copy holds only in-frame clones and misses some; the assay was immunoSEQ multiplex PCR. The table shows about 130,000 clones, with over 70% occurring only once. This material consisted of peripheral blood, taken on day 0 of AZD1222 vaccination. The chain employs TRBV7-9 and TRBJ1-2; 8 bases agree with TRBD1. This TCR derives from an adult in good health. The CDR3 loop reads CASSSRAGGANYGYTF. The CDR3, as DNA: TGTGCCAGCAGCTCTAGGGCAGGGGGCGCGAACTATGGCTACACCTTC.